The 24 T cell receptor beta chains given below trace back to one sample, sequenced in a study of T cell repertoires in cytomegalovirus infection (dated by TCRdb to about 2019). Sample treatment or condition, as interpreted from the label and publication: in vitro stimulation with specific CMV peptide epitopes to enrich CMV-specific T cells. These receptors' antigens are unknown. Sequencing was performed on an Illumina HiSeq 1500. Using fastp trimming at Q25 and MiXCR clonotype assembly, TCRdb reanalyzed the public sequencing data and kept in-frame beta chains. Each CDR3 protein gets just one entry, which takes the most common genes and DNA from the rows behind it. Within this sample are more than 55,000 distinct CDR3 sequences, with approximately 22% of them counted one time only. Approximately 68% of the sample lies in the top ten. The sequences come from CD8+ T cells from cultured PBMCs, collected from culture after CMV antigen stimulation. The source is a human donor in good health (CMV status not recorded). Some clones in this sample may be carry-over from other donors' samples.

This chain connects TRBV7-2 to TRBJ1-1, with unresolved D. This CDR3 contains 15 residues. V was shortened by 0 bases and J by 1 base, with 9 bases between the two germline ends. Germline-derived CDR1 and CDR2 are SGHTA and FQGNSA. This CDR3 reads CASSLAHTANTEAFF. The CDR3 DNA follows: TGTGCCAGCAGCTTAGCGCATACGGCGAACACTGAAGCTTTCTTT.

The chain uses TRBV7-8 and TRBJ2-1, with D tentatively TRBD2 (5 bases). Per the germline V gene, CDR1 is SGHVS and CDR2 is FQNEAQ. The CDR3 length is 15 residues. Deletions cut 3 bases from V and 6 bases from J, with 15 bases between. The CDR3 DNA reads as TGTGCCAGCAGCTTTCAGGCTAGCCTGGGCAATGAGCAGTTCTTC. Translation: CASSFQASLGNEQFF. The full variable domain, completed using reference TRBV7-8 and TRBJ2-1, is GAGVSQSPRYKVAKRGQDVALRCDPISGHVSLFWYQQALGQGPEFLTYFQNEAQLDKSGLPSDRFFAERPEGSVSTLKIQRTQQEDSAVYLCASSFQASLGNEQFFGPGTRLTVL.

This clonotype was recorded many times. J is TRBJ1-2 and V is TRBV25-1, with D possibly matching TRBD1 (5 bases). The germline V gene has CDR1 MGHDK and CDR2 SYGVNS. The CDR3 has 13 residues. The V and J ends lost 4 bases and 3 bases respectively, with 9 bases between them. The CDR3: CASSGGYDYGYTF. The CDR3 bases are TGTGCCAGCAGTGGGGGGTATGACTATGGCTACACCTTC.

This chain joins TRBV12-3 or TRBV12-4 and TRBJ1-2; 12 nucleotides agree with TRBD1. J gave up 4 bases and V 5 bases, and 8 bases lay outside the gene matches. This CDR3 region has 16 residues. CDR3 protein: CASSPGQGAHGYGYTF. The CDR3 DNA is TGTGCCAGCAGTCCGGGACAGGGGGCTCACGGCTATGGCTACACCTTC.

V is TRBV7-3 and J is TRBJ2-7; 7 bases map to TRBD1. Germline V CDR1 and CDR2: SGHTA, FQGTGA. The CDR3 is made up of 14 amino acids. The V and J ends lost 2 bases and 2 bases, in that order; junction bases with no gene match: 3. The CDR3 DNA is TGTGCCAGCAGCTTAGGGGACAGCCCCTACGAGCAGTACTTC. Amino acid sequence: CASSLGDSPYEQYF.

This clonotype was found a few times. The rearrangement joins TRBV6-2 or TRBV6-3 to TRBJ2-1, with D perhaps matching TRBD1 or TRBD2 (6 bases each). The CDR3 has 13 amino acids. From germline, CDR1 is MNHEY and CDR2 SVGEGT. Trimming shortened V by 0 bases and J by 16 bases, and 16 bases separated the two germline ends. The CDR3 region is CASSYSTTRGDFF. The CDR3 region has the DNA TGTGCCAGCAGTTACTCGACAACAAGGGGGGATTTCTTC.

The table lists this clonotype with a few counts. The chain links TRBV6-6 to TRBJ2-3, with 10 nucleotides matching TRBD2. The CDR3 sequence is 15 residues long. The germline CDR1 and CDR2 sequences are MNHNY and SVGAGI (reference sequence). V gave up 0 bases and J gave up 3 bases; unmatched junction bases: 0. DNA of the CDR3: TGTGCCAGCAGTTACTCTAGCGGGGGGACAGATACGCAGTATTTT. The encoded protein is CASSYSSGGTDTQYF.

The chain carries TRBV4-1 and TRBJ2-7; no firm D call. The CDR3 length is 15 residues. Germline CDR1 reads MGHRA; CDR2 reads YSYEKL. V gave up 1 base and J gave up 0 bases, with 10 bases separating them. The CDR3 nucleotides read TGCGCCAGCAGCCAAGTTGATCCAGGCTCCTACGAGCAGTACTTC. Its protein is CASSQVDPGSYEQYF.

The chain links TRBV4-1 to TRBJ2-2, with D unresolved. The V gene lost 4 bases and the J gene lost 1 base, with 7 bases spanning the gap. Germline loops: CDR1 MGHRA, CDR2 YSYEKL. This CDR3 spans 14 amino acids. This CDR3 reads CASSRALNTGELFF. CDR3 in DNA: TGCGCCAGCAGCCGGGCTCTGAACACCGGGGAGCTGTTTTTT.

This clonotype was seen a few times. The chain joins TRBV7-6 to TRBJ1-5; 8 bases map to TRBD1. Germline V gene sequence: CDR1 SGHVS, CDR2 FNYEAQ. The CDR3 length is 14 residues. With 4 bases clipped from V and 4 bases from J, the junction kept 3 bases outside the gene matches. For the CDR3, the DNA is TGTGCCAGCAGCTCGACAGGGGCGAATCAGCCCCAGCATTTT. Translating gives CASSSTGANQPQHF. The full variable domain, its missing parts supplied by reference TRBV7-6 and TRBJ1-5, is GAGVSQSPRYKVTKRGQDVALRCDPISGHVSLYWYRQALGQGPEFLTYFNYEAQQDKSGLPNDRFSAERPEGSISTLTIQRTEQRDSAMYRCASSSTGANQPQHFGDGTRLSIL.

A few counts support this clonotype. This rearrangement joins TRBV12-3 or TRBV12-4 to TRBJ1-1; D unresolved. The V end lost 9 bases, the J end lost 2 bases, and 13 bases lay between the germline ends. The CDR3 totals 13 residues. CDR3 amino acids: CASHNRTNTEAFF. The DNA for the CDR3 is TGTGCCAGTCACAACAGAACTAACACTGAAGCTTTCTTT.

This clonotype showed up just a few times. The chain uses TRBV12-3 or TRBV12-4 and TRBJ1-2; 8 positions agree with TRBD1. Losses at the gene ends were 5 bases for V and 0 bases for J; bases not matched to a gene: 17. The CDR3 is 19 residues long. This CDR3 is CASSTSLGQGEVTNYGYTF. The CDR3 nucleotides are TGTGCCAGCAGTACCAGCCTCGGACAGGGAGAGGTGACTAACTATGGCTACACCTTC.

A few counts support this clonotype. The chain is built from TRBV7-8 and TRBJ1-5, with D perhaps TRBD1 (5 bases). V was shortened by 5 bases and J by 2 bases, with 22 bases between the two germline ends. The CDR3 sequence is 18 residues long. The germline gives CDR1 SGHVS, CDR2 FQNEAQ. DNA of the CDR3: TGTGCCAGCAGCCTCGACACGTGGGGGGAAGGAGGCAATCAGCCCCAGCATTTT. Amino acid sequence: CASSLDTWGEGGNQPQHF.

V is TRBV7-8 and J is TRBJ2-5; 8 nucleotides agree with TRBD2. Per the germline V gene, CDR1 is SGHVS and CDR2 is FQNEAQ. The CDR3 length is 16 residues. Trimming took 6 bases from V and 2 from J; bases not matched to a gene: 11. CDR3 in DNA: TGTGCCAGCAGGCGGAGCGGGGGAGGCGTACAAGAGACCCAGTACTTC. As protein: CASRRSGGGVQETQYF. The variable domain in full, completed from reference TRBV7-8 and TRBJ2-5, reads GAGVSQSPRYKVAKRGQDVALRCDPISGHVSLFWYQQALGQGPEFLTYFQNEAQLDKSGLPSDRFFAERPEGSVSTLKIQRTQQEDSAVYLCASRRSGGGVQETQYFGPGTRLLVL.

This chain uses TRBV28 with TRBJ2-3, with 9 bases matching TRBD1. The length of the CDR3 is 16 residues. Germline lookup yields CDR1 MDHEN and CDR2 SYDVKM. Losses at the gene ends were 4 bases for V and 3 bases for J; bases not matched to a gene: 8. The CDR3 spells CASSSQGAKVTDTQYF. CDR3 coding DNA: TGTGCCAGCAGTTCACAGGGGGCGAAGGTTACAGATACGCAGTATTTT.

The chain carries TRBV6-2 or TRBV6-3 and TRBJ2-7; D not certain. Trimming removed 4 bases from V and 7 bases from J, with 14 bases in between. The length of the CDR3 is 13 residues. Germline V gene sequence: CDR1 MNHEY, CDR2 SVGEGT. The CDR3 DNA sequence: TGTGCCAGCAGTTCGAGTTATTTCGGGGAGCAGTACTTC. This gives the protein CASSSSYFGEQYF.

The chain employs TRBV2 and TRBJ2-3, with 11 bases aligning to TRBD2. J was trimmed by 0 bases and V by 6 bases; bases with no gene match: 8. CDR1 is SNHLY, CDR2 FYNNEI, per germline. This CDR3 contains 17 residues. The CDR3 loop is CASRTASGGSSTDTQYF. The CDR3 DNA follows: TGTGCCAGCAGAACGGCTAGCGGGGGGTCTAGCACAGATACGCAGTATTTT.

The CDR3 here is CASKGQGPGNQPQHF. CDR3 DNA sequence: TGTGCCAGCAAAGGCCAGGGGCCGGGCAATCAGCCCCAGCATTTT. The chain couples TRBV19 to TRBJ1-5, with D possibly matching TRBD1 (6 bases). Germline V gene sequence: CDR1 LNHDA, CDR2 SQIVND (reference sequence). CDR3 size: 15 residues. V was cut by 9 bases and J by 2 bases, with 17 bases left in between.

The rearrangement joins TRBV2 to TRBJ1-2; no clear D. Between the trimmed V and J ends, which lost 1 base and 5 bases, there was a span of 11 bases. Germline loops: CDR1 SNHLY, CDR2 FYNNEI. The CDR3 covers 14 residues. The CDR3 sequence: CASSEVTETYGYTF. CDR3 sequence (DNA): TGTGCCAGCAGTGAAGTTACCGAAACGTATGGCTACACCTTC.

This clonotype was picked up a small number of times. The CDR3 DNA sequence: TGCGCCAGCAGCTTAGACAGGCTCTACGAGCAGTACTTC. Translating it yields CASSLDRLYEQYF. The rearrangement links TRBV5-1 to TRBJ2-7; a possible D gene is TRBD1 (6 bases). Germline CDR1 reads SGHRS; CDR2 reads YFSETQ. The CDR3 covers 13 residues. V dropped 2 bases and J dropped 3 bases, with 9 bases sitting between them.

This clonotype was detected ten times or more. The chain uses TRBV12-3 or TRBV12-4 and TRBJ2-1; 7 bases line up with TRBD1. This CDR3 is built from 12 residues. V was clipped by 5 bases and J by 8 bases; unmatched bases: 3. The CDR3 is CASSVQGYEQFF. For the CDR3, the DNA is TGTGCCAGCAGTGTACAGGGGTATGAGCAGTTCTTC.

The V gene is TRBV10-3, the J gene TRBJ2-5; 7 positions agree with TRBD2. V lost 4 bases, J lost 2 bases, and 4 bases stayed unmatched. Germline loops: CDR1 ENHRY, CDR2 SYGVKD. CDR3 length: 14 residues. CDR3 protein: CAISGGGPQETQYF. CDR3 DNA: TGTGCCATCAGTGGCGGGGGACCACAAGAGACCCAGTACTTC.

The sample holds a few counts of this clonotype. The CDR3 loop is CASSLEAPGNHNSPLHF. CDR3 DNA sequence: TGTGCCAGCAGCTTAGAGGCCCCCGGGAACCATAATTCACCCCTCCACTTT. The chain carries TRBV7-2 and TRBJ1-6; D unclear. V was pared by 1 base and J by 5 bases, with 15 bases between. The germline V gene encodes CDR1 SGHTA and CDR2 FQGNSA. The CDR3 totals 17 residues.

The sample holds a few counts of this clonotype. This chain connects TRBV6-2 or TRBV6-3 to TRBJ2-1, with TRBD1 matching over 7 bases. Germline values: CDR1 MNHEY, CDR2 SVGEGT. The CDR3 contains 16 residues. Germline trimming cut 6 bases from V and 0 bases from J; bases unmatched to any gene: 8. The CDR3 nucleotides are TGTGCCAGCAGAGACTTACAGGGGACCTCCTACAATGAGCAGTTCTTC. Its translation: CASRDLQGTSYNEQFF.